This T cell receptor (beta chain) was captured by sequencing in a study of shared T cell receptors in the human thymus. Assay used: immunoSEQ multiplex PCR; TCRdb lists only in-frame clones, some missing. The sample lists about 730,000 clones, 70% to 90% seen once, with under 0.012% in the top ten. V gave up 4 bases and J gave up 0 bases, with 13 bases separating them. This CDR3 region has 15 residues. Germline loops: CDR1 MNHEY, CDR2 SMNVEV (reference sequence). Only one count was recorded for this clone. This sample also appeared in a second study, on human thymus T cells.

The sample was thymocytes. The source of this sequence is a girl under two years old with a congenital heart defect. V and J are TRBV27 and TRBJ2-7; perhaps TRBD1 as D (6 bases). CDR3 region: CASSCGQRHSYEQYF. The CDR3 DNA follows: TGTGCCAGCAGTTGCGGACAGAGACACTCCTACGAGCAGTACTTC.